A selection of T cell receptor beta chains follows, all from one sample in a study of T cells in Graves' hyperthyroidism and ophthalmopathy. TCRdb ran MiXCR on the multiplex PCR reads and lists one entry per CDR3 protein. Of roughly 580,000 distinct CDR3 sequences listed, roughly 46% are singletons. Input material: peripheral blood or thyroid tissue (not recorded which). The source is a woman aged 18-35 years with Graves' hyperthyroidism. The conserved cysteine and the conserved F or W are not part of the CDR3 here.

cdr3_length: 14
v_call: TRBV2
j_call: TRBJ1-6
cdr3_aa: ASSLSSGGRNSPLH

cdr3_length: 11
v_call: TRBV29-1
j_call: TRBJ1-1
cdr3_aa: SVVGGVWTEAF

cdr3_length: 12
v_call: TRBV20-1
j_call: TRBJ1-2
cdr3_aa: SARESVDFYGYT

cdr3_length: 13
v_call: TRBV9
j_call: TRBJ1-1
cdr3_aa: ASGVVPGMNTEAF

cdr3_length: 10
v_call: TRBV7-2
j_call: TRBJ2-7
cdr3_aa: ASSWSSYEQY

cdr3_length: 12
v_call: TRBV19
j_call: TRBJ2-7
cdr3_aa: ASSIVAGAYEQY

cdr3_length: 12
v_call: TRBV12-3/TRBV12-4
j_call: TRBJ1-1
cdr3_aa: ASSYSRERREAF

cdr3_length: 11
v_call: TRBV5-5
j_call: TRBJ2-7
cdr3_aa: ASSLLGPSEQY

cdr3_length: 13
v_call: TRBV7-9
j_call: TRBJ2-5
cdr3_aa: ASSTGGGAKETQY

cdr3_length: 9
v_call: TRBV7-2
j_call: .
cdr3_aa: ASAMGNEQF

cdr3_length: 13
v_call: TRBV7-9
j_call: TRBJ1-5
cdr3_aa: ASSQGRFSNQPQH

cdr3_length: 13
v_call: TRBV11-1
j_call: TRBJ1-1
cdr3_aa: ASSQDLSLGFEAF

cdr3_length: 15
v_call: TRBV7-8
j_call: TRBJ1-5
cdr3_aa: ASSPPVGGGREQPQH

cdr3_length: 12
v_call: TRBV20-1
j_call: TRBJ2-5
cdr3_aa: SARDPRHQETQY

cdr3_length: 13
v_call: TRBV11-2
j_call: TRBJ1-5
cdr3_aa: ASSIDREAYQPQH

cdr3_length: 12
v_call: TRBV15
j_call: TRBJ1-1
cdr3_aa: ATSRAGYGTEAF

cdr3_length: 10
v_call: TRBV7-2
j_call: TRBJ1-2
cdr3_aa: ASRGSGDLYT

cdr3_length: 13
v_call: TRBV7-8
j_call: TRBJ2-7
cdr3_aa: ASSSGTTLSYEQY

cdr3_length: 11
v_call: TRBV20-1
j_call: TRBJ1-4
cdr3_aa: SAIPGSNEKLF

cdr3_length: 10
v_call: TRBV6-5
j_call: TRBJ1-2
cdr3_aa: ASRDRDEGYT

cdr3_length: 11
v_call: TRBV9
j_call: TRBJ2-7
cdr3_aa: ASSVGDAYEQY

cdr3_length: 11
v_call: TRBV12-3/TRBV12-4
j_call: TRBJ1-1
cdr3_aa: ASSPPVNAEAF

cdr3_length: 14
v_call: TRBV7-8
j_call: TRBJ2-2
cdr3_aa: ASSLLGTSPTGELF

cdr3_length: 13
v_call: TRBV24-1
j_call: TRBJ1-5
cdr3_aa: ATSDTGTSNQPQH

cdr3_length: 14
v_call: TRBV7-9
j_call: TRBJ2-2
cdr3_aa: ASRDLAGDFTGELF

cdr3_length: 16
v_call: TRBV25-1
j_call: TRBJ1-6
cdr3_aa: ASRLRTWGPGLDSPLH

cdr3_length: 12
v_call: TRBV15
j_call: TRBJ1-2
cdr3_aa: ATRDRVLYYGYT

cdr3_length: 13
v_call: TRBV24-1
j_call: TRBJ1-2
cdr3_aa: ATSETGVFGYGYT

cdr3_length: 12
v_call: TRBV5-1
j_call: TRBJ1-1
cdr3_aa: ASSSLNSNTEAF

cdr3_length: 12
v_call: TRBV19
j_call: TRBJ1-5
cdr3_aa: ASIGWGADQPQH

cdr3_length: 15
v_call: TRBV7-9
j_call: TRBJ2-7
cdr3_aa: ASSGPKPWGGFNEQY

cdr3_length: 11
v_call: TRBV20-1
j_call: TRBJ2-7
cdr3_aa: SAKDRFSYEQY

cdr3_length: 15
v_call: TRBV14
j_call: TRBJ2-5
cdr3_aa: ASSQDWGRGFQETQY

cdr3_length: 13
v_call: TRBV24-1
j_call: TRBJ2-5
cdr3_aa: ASSITDGPQETQY

cdr3_length: 10
v_call: TRBV7-8
j_call: TRBJ1-2
cdr3_aa: ASTGGYYGYT

cdr3_length: 13
v_call: TRBV7-9
j_call: TRBJ1-1
cdr3_aa: ASSLRSPGSTEAF

cdr3_length: 9
v_call: TRBV29-1
j_call: TRBJ2-7
cdr3_aa: SVRSGGEQY

cdr3_length: 9
v_call: TRBV29-1
j_call: TRBJ2-7
cdr3_aa: SVAGSYEQY

cdr3_length: 14
v_call: TRBV2
j_call: TRBJ1-6
cdr3_aa: ASSVQGRRGNSPLH

cdr3_length: 12
v_call: TRBV19
j_call: TRBJ1-1
cdr3_aa: ASSLGTMNTEAF

cdr3_length: 12
v_call: TRBV10-3
j_call: TRBJ1-5
cdr3_aa: AASSSDSNQPQH

cdr3_length: 14
v_call: TRBV24-1
j_call: TRBJ2-6
cdr3_aa: ATRDAGGSGANVLT

cdr3_length: 8
v_call: TRBV29-1
j_call: TRBJ1-2
cdr3_aa: SVDRGGHT

cdr3_length: 11
v_call: TRBV5-1
j_call: TRBJ2-1
cdr3_aa: ASSFSGEGEQF

cdr3_length: 13
v_call: TRBV7-9
j_call: TRBJ2-5
cdr3_aa: ASSSGTSGRETQY

cdr3_length: 13
v_call: TRBV9
j_call: TRBJ2-7
cdr3_aa: ASSPLSGRDTEQY

cdr3_length: 12
v_call: TRBV12-3/TRBV12-4
j_call: TRBJ2-7
cdr3_aa: ASGPGGFFDEQY

cdr3_length: 14
v_call: TRBV7-3
j_call: TRBJ1-1
cdr3_aa: ASSLQGAEVNTEAF

cdr3_length: 15
v_call: TRBV24-1
j_call: TRBJ1-2
cdr3_aa: ATSDARTGVFGYGYT

cdr3_length: 12
v_call: TRBV2
j_call: TRBJ2-7
cdr3_aa: ASSVIQGNYEQY

cdr3_length: 11
v_call: TRBV7-9
j_call: TRBJ1-6
cdr3_aa: ASSFGVDSPLH

cdr3_length: 14
v_call: TRBV12-3/TRBV12-4
j_call: TRBJ2-5
cdr3_aa: ASGPATGGGLETQY

cdr3_length: 13
v_call: TRBV7-9
j_call: TRBJ2-5
cdr3_aa: ASSRATQGGETQY